This TCR beta chain was recovered during a study of blood T cells in healthy people across ages. Concerning this clonotype itself: What it binds is unknown.

Overall study findings and caveats: Diversity of TCR beta per million T cells declined in a roughly linear way with age.

In each sample, at least 6 million PBMCs were isolated. Looked up from germline, CDR1 is SGHTA and CDR2 is FQGNSA. Trimming pared 4 bases from V and 7 bases from J, leaving 11 bases between. The length of the CDR3 is 14 residues. For the second PCR, which ran for about 6 to 11 cycles, a sample-barcoded 5' primer and a J-beta primer mix were used. TCRdb redid the calling of the 5' RACE reads with MiXCR, one entry per CDR3 protein. The sample has about a million distinct CDR3 sequences; less than 45% are singletons. Sequencing used blood. V is TRBV7-2 and J is TRBJ1-6, with a weak D call TRBD1 (6 bases). This clonotype was obtained from a man aged 18 to 29 in good health. Here the CDR3 reads CASSSQGRNSPLHF. The CDR3 nucleotides read TGTGCCAGCAGCTCACAGGGACGAAATTCACCCCTCCACTTT.